A single T cell receptor (beta chain) is shown here with its context. Its antigen is currently unknown. The data are from a study of long-term antiretroviral therapy in people with HIV. Donors needed at least one pre-ART PBMC sample plus at least two post-ART samples. The study, taken as a whole, reports: Narrower CDR3 length ranges marked HIV repertoires relative to controls. Despite increasing after ART, diversity remained lower than that of transplant donor controls.

It was version v3.0 of the immunoSEQ assay that was run at survey level. Assay: immunoSEQ multiplex PCR; the TCRdb copy retains only in-frame clones and omits some. In the table there are tens of thousands of clones, around 93% of which are singletons. Germline loops: CDR1 SGDLS, CDR2 YYNGEE. With 0 bases removed from V and 0 bases from J, the gap between germline ends came to 8 bases. This CDR3 has 15 residues. This receptor was taken from a man aged 50 to 59 with HIV. The sample consisted of unsorted PBMCs, taken 7.4 years after starting antiretroviral therapy. The rearrangement uses TRBV9 and TRBJ2-3; D uncertain. CDR3 amino acids: CASSVGDFSTDTQYF. The CDR3 coding sequence is TGTGCCAGCAGCGTAGGAGACTTTAGCACAGATACGCAGTATTTT.